The 17 T cell receptor beta chains below come from one sample, sequenced in a study of T cell repertoires in cytomegalovirus infection. Each CDR3 protein gets one entry after TCRdb re-called the reads with MiXCR. The data hold about 320,000 distinct CDR3 sequences, with more than 9% observed a single time. Sequenced: PBMCs. Source of these receptors: a human donor in good health (CMV status not recorded). Some clones in this sample may be carry-over from other donors' samples.

This clonotype was observed many times. This chain joins TRBV6-1 and TRBJ2-7, with D uncertain. The CDR3 totals 14 residues. The ends were cut back, 7 bases at V and 2 bases at J, with 15 bases in the middle. CDR1 is MNHNS, CDR2 SASEGT, per germline. The CDR3 nucleotides read TGTGCCAGCACCAACCCCGGAATTCCCTACGAGCAGTACTTC. Its translation: CASTNPGIPYEQYF.

The V and J genes are TRBV6-2 or TRBV6-3 and TRBJ2-2; 8 bases match TRBD1. Germline lookup yields CDR1 MNHEY and CDR2 SVGEGT. The CDR3 has 14 amino acids. Trimming took 5 bases from V and 6 from J; bases not matched to a gene: 5. The chain's CDR3 is CASSKDRGPGELFF. DNA for the CDR3: TGTGCCAGCAGTAAAGACAGGGGACCCGGGGAGCTGTTTTTT.

The chain carries TRBV29-1 and TRBJ1-3; 8 positions agree with TRBD1. Germline trimming cut 6 bases from V and 7 bases from J; bases unmatched to any gene: 2. The CDR3 spans 11 residues. In germline, CDR1 is SQVTM, CDR2 ANQGSEA. CDR3: CSVYRGNTIYF. The CDR3 bases are TGCAGCGTCTACAGGGGGAACACCATATATTTT.

This clonotype occurred a few times. The gene calls are TRBV4-3 and TRBJ1-2; 10 positions match TRBD1. V shed 4 bases, J shed 8 bases, and the junction held 13 bases outside the gene matches. Germline CDR1 reads LGHNA; CDR2 reads YSLEER. CDR3 length: 16 residues. This chain's CDR3 is CASSPTRQGAQGGYTF. The CDR3 nucleotides are TGCGCCAGCAGCCCCACGAGACAGGGGGCCCAGGGAGGCTACACCTTC.

The chain links TRBV12-3 or TRBV12-4 to TRBJ2-7; D might be TRBD1 (5 bases). Trimming removed 3 bases from V and 5 bases from J, with 11 bases in between. The CDR3 totals 13 residues. This chain's CDR3 is CASSFSGSHEQYF. CDR3 sequence (DNA): TGTGCCAGCAGTTTCTCAGGGTCCCACGAGCAGTACTTC.

The chain employs TRBV6-1 and TRBJ2-7, with 8 bases aligning to TRBD1. The CDR3 is 13 amino acids. CDR1 is MNHNS and CDR2 is SASEGT in the germline V gene. Trimming cost V 6 bases and J 4 bases; bases outside gene matches: 5. CDR3 loop: CASRPTGGYEQYF. The CDR3 DNA is TGTGCCAGCAGACCTACAGGGGGTTACGAGCAGTACTTC.

J is TRBJ2-2 and V is TRBV19; D remains unclear. Germline V gene sequence: CDR1 LNHDA, CDR2 SQIVND (reference sequence). The CDR3 runs to 15 residues. Trimming left V 1 base short and J 6 bases short, with 12 bases between. CDR3 coding DNA: TGTGCCAGTAGTATAGTTTGGACCCCGGCCGGGGAGCTGTTTTTT. It translates to CASSIVWTPAGELFF.

This clonotype was observed a few times. This chain uses TRBV10-3 with TRBJ1-2; D not certain. V was clipped by 6 bases and J by 4 bases, with 18 bases between them. CDR1 and CDR2 from the germline V gene are ENHRY and SYGVKD. The CDR3 runs to 15 residues. DNA of the CDR3: TGTGCCATCAGCCCCGGACCTAACCGGGGCTATGGCTACACCTTC. This codes for CAISPGPNRGYGYTF.

This clonotype was detected many times. This rearrangement joins TRBV7-2 to TRBJ1-5; 7 bases map to TRBD1. Germline CDR1 is SGHTA and CDR2 is FQGNSA. V was clipped by 5 bases and J by 2 bases; unmatched bases: 3. CDR3 length: 14 amino acids. As DNA, the CDR3 is TGTGCCAGCAGCACAACAGGGGGCAATCAGCCCCAGCATTTT. The encoded protein is CASSTTGGNQPQHF. The complete variable domain, with remaining parts taken from reference TRBV7-2 and TRBJ1-5, reads GAGVSQSPSNKVTEKGKDVELRCDPISGHTALYWYRQSLGQGLEFLIYFQGNSAPDKSGLPSDRFSAERTGGSVSTLTIQRTQQEDSAVYLCASSTTGGNQPQHFGDGTRLSIL.

This clonotype came up a few times. Here the CDR3 reads CSVETSVEQFF. The CDR3 bases are TGCAGCGTTGAAACGTCTGTAGAGCAGTTCTTC. The chain couples TRBV29-1 to TRBJ2-1; D unclear. Looked up from germline, CDR1 is SQVTM and CDR2 is ANQGSEA. The V end was cut by 2 bases, the J end by 10 bases, with 9 bases between. This CDR3 is built from 11 residues.

This clonotype was seen many times. The V call is TRBV7-2, the J call TRBJ2-1; the D is unclear. The germline CDR1 and CDR2 sequences are SGHTA and FQGNSA. This CDR3 is built from 16 residues. V lost 1 base, J lost 1 base, and 11 bases lay in between. For the CDR3, the DNA is TGTGCCAGCAGCTTAGGTAGGGCTGCATCCTACAATGAGCAGTTCTTC. It codes for CASSLGRAASYNEQFF.

This clonotype was detected a few times. V and J are TRBV11-2 and TRBJ1-2; TRBD1 aligns across 8 bases. CDR3 length: 12 amino acids. In germline, CDR1 is SGHAT, CDR2 FQNNGV. Germline trimming cut 11 bases from V and 4 bases from J; bases unmatched to any gene: 6. The CDR3 region is CASGQGAYGYTF. The CDR3 DNA follows: TGTGCCTCTGGACAGGGCGCCTATGGCTACACCTTC. Drawing the rest from reference TRBV11-2 and TRBJ1-2, the complete variable domain is EAGVAQSPRYKIIEKRQSVAFWCNPISGHATLYWYQQILGQGPKLLIQFQNNGVVDDSQLPKDRFSAERLKGVDSTLKIQPAKLEDSAVYLCASGQGAYGYTFGSGTRLTVV.

The rearrangement links TRBV3-1 to TRBJ2-1; 8 bases are shared with TRBD2. This CDR3 region has 12 residues. Losses at the gene ends were 6 bases for V and 8 bases for J; bases not matched to a gene: 3. Germline loops: CDR1 LGHDT, CDR2 YNNKEL (reference sequence). CDR3 DNA sequence: TGTGCCAGCAGGCGGGGGGACCATGAGCAGTTCTTC. It encodes CASRRGDHEQFF.

This clonotype was counted at least ten times. V and J are TRBV7-2 and TRBJ2-5; unclear D gene. V lost 5 bases, J lost 2 bases, and 12 bases lay in between. CDR3 size: 14 residues. Germline CDR1 is SGHTA and CDR2 is FQGNSA. In DNA form, the CDR3 reads TGTGCCAGCAGCATCCTAGGTGGACAAGAGACCCAGTACTTC. Amino acids: CASSILGGQETQYF. The full variable domain, rest sourced from reference TRBV7-2 and TRBJ2-5, is GAGVSQSPSNKVTEKGKDVELRCDPISGHTALYWYRQSLGQGLEFLIYFQGNSAPDKSGLPSDRFSAERTGGSVSTLTIQRTQQEDSAVYLCASSILGGQETQYFGPGTRLLVL.

This clonotype showed up just a few times. The J gene is TRBJ1-1, the V gene TRBV24-1; D perhaps matches TRBD1 (6 bases). Deletions cut 5 bases from V and 6 bases from J, with 12 bases between. CDR1 KGHDR and CDR2 SFDVKD come from the germline V gene. CDR3 length: 13 residues. CDR3 sequence reads: CATSAGSGAEAFF. DNA of the CDR3: TGTGCCACCAGTGCGGGGTCAGGGGCTGAAGCTTTCTTT.

The V call is TRBV28, the J call TRBJ1-2; weak D call: TRBD1 (5 bases). The germline V and J ends were trimmed by 7 bases and 4 bases, with 10 bases remaining between them. Germline loops: CDR1 MDHEN, CDR2 SYDVKM. This CDR3 is built from 12 residues. The CDR3, as DNA: TGTGCCAGCAACTCAGGGTCCTATGGCTACACCTTC. It is translated as CASNSGSYGYTF.

This clonotype has a count of ten or more. The chain recombines TRBV4-1 with TRBJ1-1; 9 bases match TRBD1. The CDR3 length is 15 residues. Germline CDR1 MGHRA, CDR2 YSYEKL. V shed 0 bases, J shed 5 bases, and the junction held 4 bases outside the gene matches. The CDR3 DNA follows: TGCGCCAGCAGCCAAGATAACAGGGGGCAGACTGAAGCTTTCTTT. Translating gives CASSQDNRGQTEAFF.